Below, 18 T cell receptor beta chains from the same sample are listed, as sequenced in a study of control samples from healthy donors and cancer patients. Assay used: immunoSEQ multiplex PCR; TCRdb lists only in-frame clones, some missing. The table records 100,000 to 150,000 clones, 87% of them present only once. The sequencing sample was made of blood. Receptors originate from a man aged 55 to 70 in good health.

Here the CDR3 reads CASSPRGGTGANVLTF. The CDR3 region has the DNA TGTGCCAGCAGCCCGCGGGGGGGGACTGGGGCCAACGTCCTGACTTTC. The V call is TRBV7-2, the J call TRBJ2-6, with TRBD2 matching 9 bases. The CDR3 is 16 residues long. The V and J ends lost 5 bases and 2 bases, in that order; junction bases with no gene match: 4. Per the germline V gene, CDR1 is SGHTA and CDR2 is FQGNSA.

The CDR3 is CASSPQNSNQPQHF. The CDR3 DNA sequence: TGTGCCAGCAGCCCACAGAATAGCAATCAGCCCCAGCATTTT. The chain combines TRBV6-6 with TRBJ1-5; D gene uncertain. Looked up from germline, CDR1 is MNHNY and CDR2 is SVGAGI (reference sequence). CDR3 length equals 14 residues. Trimming cost V 6 bases and J 0 bases, with 9 bases left between them.

The rearrangement joins TRBV12-3 or TRBV12-4 to TRBJ2-7, with D tentatively TRBD2 (6 bases). This CDR3 contains 13 residues. Trimming shortened V by 6 bases and J by 6 bases, and 15 bases separated the two germline ends. CDR3 sequence reads: CASSRMTRGEQYF. CDR3 coding DNA: TGTGCCAGCAGCCGGATGACTAGGGGCGAGCAGTACTTC.

V and J are TRBV4-1 and TRBJ1-3, with D hard to call. The CDR3 is made up of 13 amino acids. Trimming stripped 1 base from V and 4 bases from J, with 5 bases between. Germline CDR1 reads MGHRA; CDR2 reads YSYEKL. CDR3 in amino acids: CASSQANGNTIYF. The CDR3 DNA reads as TGCGCCAGCAGCCAAGCAAACGGAAACACCATATATTTT.

This clone has a single count. The chain recombines TRBV18 with TRBJ1-4; D is uncertain. V was trimmed by 3 bases and J by 8 bases, leaving 10 bases between them. Looked up from germline, CDR1 is KGHSH and CDR2 is LQKENI. The CDR3 contains 13 residues. CDR3 protein: CASSPVPGEKLFF. CDR3 sequence (DNA): TGTGCCAGCTCACCCGTTCCGGGAGAAAAACTGTTTTTT.

This clone was observed once. V and J are TRBV24-1 and TRBJ1-2; 7 bases match TRBD1. Trimming took 7 bases from V and 5 from J; bases not matched to a gene: 9. Germline V gene data show CDR1 as KGHDR and CDR2 as SFDVKD. The CDR3 is 14 amino acids. CDR3: CATSPQGGFYGYTF. The CDR3 DNA sequence: TGTGCCACCAGCCCTCAGGGGGGGTTTTATGGCTACACCTTC.

The chain has TRBV5-6 and TRBJ1-4, with 11 bases fitting TRBD1. V dropped 4 bases and J dropped 7; count of bases not matched to a gene: 6. There are 15 residues in the CDR3. Germline V gene data show CDR1 as SGHDT and CDR2 as YYEEEE. This CDR3 reads CASSRGQGETEKLFF. The CDR3 bases are TGTGCCAGCAGCAGGGGACAGGGGGAAACTGAAAAACTGTTTTTT.

The rearrangement joins TRBV18 to TRBJ2-7, with 10 bases fitting TRBD1. J gave up 7 bases and V 6 bases, and 12 bases lay outside the gene matches. Germline V lookup: CDR1 KGHSH, CDR2 LQKENI. This CDR3 is 15 amino acids long. CDR3 protein: CASSPGTGVPWEQYF. The CDR3 DNA is TGTGCCAGCTCCCCGGGGACAGGGGTTCCGTGGGAGCAGTACTTC.

DNA for the CDR3: TGTGCCAGCAGCCAAGAGAATCGTGGGGTGACTAGCGGGCTCCCCGGGGAGCTGTTTTTT. Translated: CASSQENRGVTSGLPGELFF. The chain employs TRBV3-1 (or the pseudogene TRBV3-2) and TRBJ2-2; 10 bases align to TRBD2. V dropped 0 bases and J dropped 6; count of bases not matched to a gene: 16. Germline V gene sequence: CDR1 LGHDT, CDR2 YNNKEL (reference sequence). This CDR3 region has 20 residues.

This clone was detected only a few times. This sequence joins TRBV7-3 and TRBJ2-2; D is perhaps TRBD1 (5 bases). V was pared by 2 bases and J by 0 bases, with 10 bases between. The CDR3 totals 16 residues. The germline CDR1 and CDR2 sequences are SGHTA and FQGTGA. The DNA for the CDR3 is TGTGCCAGCAGCTTACTAGGGGTTACGAACACCGGGGAGCTGTTTTTT. Its translation: CASSLLGVTNTGELFF.

The J gene is TRBJ1-3, the V gene TRBV28, with 8 bases identical to TRBD1. Unmatched junction bases numbered 3, after V lost 3 bases and J lost 2 bases. The CDR3 is made up of 15 amino acids. Germline CDR1 is MDHEN and CDR2 is SYDVKM. The CDR3 DNA is TGTGCCAGCAGTTTCAGGGGGCAGGCTGGAAACACCATATATTTT. Residues: CASSFRGQAGNTIYF.

The rearrangement uses TRBV20-1 and TRBJ2-4; no firm D call. Trimming took 3 bases from V and 0 from J, leaving 12 bases between them. Germline loops: CDR1 DFQATT, CDR2 SNEGSKA (reference sequence). CDR3 length: 15 amino acids. This CDR3 reads CSASKQSLAKNIQYF. The CDR3 DNA is TGCAGTGCTAGTAAACAGAGCTTAGCCAAAAACATTCAGTACTTC.

The chain uses TRBV28 and TRBJ1-2; 8 bases fit TRBD1. V lost 2 bases to trimming and J lost 2 bases; unmatched junction nucleotides: 4. In germline, CDR1 is MDHEN, CDR2 SYDVKM. The CDR3 covers 15 residues. CDR3 sequence (DNA): TGTGCCAGCAGTTTACCCACAGGGGGAAACTATGGCTACACCTTC. Encoded protein: CASSLPTGGNYGYTF.

The rearrangement links TRBV10-2 to TRBJ2-7; D may match TRBD1 or TRBD2 (5 bases each). Trimming took 3 bases from V and 5 from J, leaving 17 bases between them. Germline V gives CDR1 WSHSY, CDR2 SAAADI. This CDR3 is 15 amino acids long. The CDR3 DNA reads as TGCGCCAGCAGTGACCCCGGGACCCTAACCCACGAGCAGTACTTC. It translates to CASSDPGTLTHEQYF.

The gene calls are TRBV4-2 and TRBJ1-3; D might be TRBD1 (5 bases). The V gene's germline CDR1 is LGHNA and CDR2 YNFKEQ. V lost 0 bases to trimming and J lost 0 bases, with 9 bases between them. This CDR3 region has 16 residues. The CDR3 bases are TGTGCCAGCAGCCAAGATGAGACAGTCTCTGGAAACACCATATATTTT. Translation gives CASSQDETVSGNTIYF.

The rearrangement uses TRBV5-8 and TRBJ1-2; D may be TRBD1 (6 bases). Trimming left V 2 bases short and J 0 bases short, with 11 bases between. From germline, CDR1 is SGHTS and CDR2 YDEGEE. The CDR3 runs to 15 residues. This chain's CDR3 is CASSLRTEANYGYTF. In nucleotides, the CDR3 is TGTGCCAGCAGCTTAAGGACAGAAGCTAACTATGGCTACACCTTC.

This clone is a singleton in its sample. J is TRBJ1-4 and V is TRBV27; 11 bases match TRBD1. The J segment lost 7 bases and the V segment lost 4 bases, leaving 2 bases of the junction unmatched. The length of the CDR3 is 14 residues. Germline V gene sequence: CDR1 MNHEY, CDR2 SMNVEV (reference sequence). CDR3 protein: CASSSDRGLEKLFF. The CDR3 bases are TGTGCCAGCAGTTCGGACAGGGGGCTTGAAAAACTGTTTTTT.

The chain has TRBV6-5 and TRBJ1-5; D gene ambiguous. Trimming left V 6 bases short and J 7 bases short, with 7 bases between. The CDR3 consists of 11 residues. CDR1 MNHEY and CDR2 SVGAGI come from the germline V gene. CDR3 sequence reads: CASSNRQPQHF. CDR3 sequence (DNA): TGTGCCAGCAGCAACCGACAGCCCCAGCATTTT.